This entry concerns a single T cell receptor beta chain. Authors' methods: Using reference gene primer amplification, nucleated cell counts were estimated. Here immunoSEQ multiplex PCR was the method, and the copy in TCRdb shows in-frame clones only, minus some. Clonal size and the V and J genes are those of that table, whereas D and trimming came from the DNA. The table includes about 420,000 clones, roughly 89% detected once. Seattle-derived patients entered the study during active infection and were followed longitudinally. V dropped 6 bases and J dropped 8 bases, with 13 bases sitting between them. The germline V gene encodes CDR1 MNHEY and CDR2 SVGAGI. CDR3 length: 12 amino acids. This specimen belongs to a study of blood T cell repertoires in COVID-19. Study-wide background: The samples span acute and convalescent COVID-19 from the United States, Italy and Spain. Sources were T cells, B-cell-depleted T cells, or PBMCs; the material itself was cDNA or gDNA.

This TCR came from a man aged 18 to 30 with COVID-19, enrolled during active disease. The J gene is TRBJ1-1, the V gene TRBV6-5, with D possibly TRBD1 on 6 matching bases. The sample was peripheral blood. The CDR3 region is CASREGGQEAFF. CDR3 sequence (DNA): TGTGCCAGCAGAGAGGGGGGGCAGGAAGCTTTCTTT.